A single sample gave rise to the 7 T cell receptor beta chains below, sequenced in a study of human T cells and chemical hapten exposure. The time point: pre-sensitization, week 0. Described treatment: therapeutic diphenylcyclopropenone sensitization with weekly scalp DPC. TCRdb re-called the RACE reads with MiXCR, one entry per CDR3 protein. The sample yields around 330,000 distinct CDR3 sequences, about 5% seen once. The source material was whole blood, sampled in connection with sensitization to the hapten diphenylcyclopropenone (DPC). All receptors derive from a woman younger than 35 with alopecia areata. Some clones in this sample may be carry-over from other donors' samples.

This clonotype was counted only a few times. A read error may account for a junction end that differs from germline. CDR3 in amino acids: CASSEDPTSEETQYF. The CDR3 DNA sequence: TGTGCCAGCAGCGAAGACCCGACTAGCGAAGAGACCCAGTACTTC. This sequence joins TRBV3-1 and TRBJ2-5, with TRBD2 identical over 8 bases. The CDR3 has 15 residues. Germline V gene lookup returns CDR1 LGHDT and CDR2 YNNKEL (reference sequence).

The chain combines TRBV15 with TRBJ2-3; D might be TRBD1 (5 bases). Trimming stripped 0 bases from V and 2 bases from J, with 18 bases between. CDR1 is LNHNV, CDR2 YYDKDF, per germline (reference sequence). The length of the CDR3 is 18 residues. CDR3 bases: TGTGCCACCAGCAGAGATAAGTTCGAGGAAGGGGACACAGATACGCAGTATTTT. Protein sequence: CATSRDKFEEGDTDTQYF.

This clonotype has ten or more counts. This chain links TRBV7-2 with TRBJ1-2; 8 bases map to TRBD1. J gave up 9 bases and V 1 base, and 7 bases lay outside the gene matches. Germline V gives CDR1 SGHTA, CDR2 FQGNSA. This CDR3 is 14 amino acids long. Written as DNA, the CDR3 is TGTGCCAGCAGCTTAGGGACAGGGAGGGAGAGCTACACCTTC. It specifies CASSLGTGRESYTF.

Many counts were recorded for this clonotype. This chain connects TRBV29-1 to TRBJ2-3, with 9 bases fitting TRBD1. The V gene end was trimmed by 7 bases and the J gene end by 4 bases; junction bases not matched to a gene: 6. CDR1 is SQVTM and CDR2 is ANQGSEA in the germline V gene. The CDR3 extends over 13 amino acids. This CDR3 reads CSAAGQGADTQYF. CDR3 nucleotides: TGCAGCGCGGCGGGACAGGGCGCAGATACGCAGTATTTT.

The chain couples TRBV12-3 or TRBV12-4 to TRBJ1-5; 7 nucleotides align to TRBD1. The CDR3 length is 14 residues. Trimming cost V 5 bases and J 7 bases; bases outside gene matches: 8. The CDR3 DNA follows: TGTGCCAGCAGTCCCGGACAGGTGGGGCAGCCCCAGCATTTT. Protein sequence: CASSPGQVGQPQHF.

The chain links TRBV6-2 or TRBV6-3 to TRBJ2-7, with D perhaps TRBD1 or TRBD2 (5 bases each). Germline V gives CDR1 MNHEY, CDR2 SVGEGT. There are 13 residues in the CDR3. The ends were cut back, 6 bases at V and 7 bases at J, with 16 bases in the middle. CDR3 sequence (DNA): TGTGCCAGCAGCCACGGGACCGCCTTGGAGCAGTACTTC. This translates into CASSHGTALEQYF.

Regarding this clonotype: A much larger clone is a single base away; this may be a read error. V usage is TRBV29-1 and J usage is TRBJ2-3, with TRBD1 as a possible D gene (5 bases). CDR1 is SQVTM, CDR2 ANQGSEA, per germline. The CDR3 extends over 14 amino acids. Trimming cost V 1 base and J 2 bases, with 10 bases left between them. CDR3 region: CSVEVVGLTDTQYF. The DNA for the CDR3 is TGCAGCGTTGAAGTGGTGGGGCTCACAGATACGCAGTATTTT.